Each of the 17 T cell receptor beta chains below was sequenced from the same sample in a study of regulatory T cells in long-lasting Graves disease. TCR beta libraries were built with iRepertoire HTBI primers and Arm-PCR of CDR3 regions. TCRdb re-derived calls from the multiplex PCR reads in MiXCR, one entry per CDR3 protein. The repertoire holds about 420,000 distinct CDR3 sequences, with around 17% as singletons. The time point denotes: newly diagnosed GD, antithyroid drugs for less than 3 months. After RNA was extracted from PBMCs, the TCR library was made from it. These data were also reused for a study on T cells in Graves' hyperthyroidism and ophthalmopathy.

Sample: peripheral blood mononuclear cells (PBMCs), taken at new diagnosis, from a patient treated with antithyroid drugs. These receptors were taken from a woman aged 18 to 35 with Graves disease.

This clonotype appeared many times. The CDR3 is CSARPGGPKDEQYF. Here the CDR3 DNA reads TGCAGTGCTAGACCGGGAGGGCCGAAAGACGAGCAGTACTTC. The chain recombines TRBV20-1 with TRBJ2-7, with 8 bases aligning to TRBD2. J was trimmed by 5 bases and V by 2 bases; bases with no gene match: 8. The CDR3 extends over 14 amino acids. Per the germline V gene, CDR1 is DFQATT and CDR2 is SNEGSKA (reference sequence).

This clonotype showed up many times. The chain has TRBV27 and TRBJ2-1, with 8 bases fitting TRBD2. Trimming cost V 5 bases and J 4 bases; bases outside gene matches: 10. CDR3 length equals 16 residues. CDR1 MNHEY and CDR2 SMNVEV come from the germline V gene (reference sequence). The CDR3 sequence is CASSDLTSGLYNEQFF. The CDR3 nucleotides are TGTGCCAGCAGTGACCTCACTAGCGGCCTTTACAATGAGCAGTTCTTC.

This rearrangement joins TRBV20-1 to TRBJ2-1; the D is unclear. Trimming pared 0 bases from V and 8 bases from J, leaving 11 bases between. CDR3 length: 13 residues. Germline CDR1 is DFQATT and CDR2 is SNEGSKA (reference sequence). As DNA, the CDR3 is TGCAGTGCTAGAGATGGTGCGTTGGATGAGCAGTTCTTC. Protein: CSARDGALDEQFF.

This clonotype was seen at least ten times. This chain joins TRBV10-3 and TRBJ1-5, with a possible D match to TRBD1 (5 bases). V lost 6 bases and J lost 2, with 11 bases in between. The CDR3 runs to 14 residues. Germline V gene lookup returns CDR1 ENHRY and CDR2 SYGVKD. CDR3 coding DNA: TGTGCCATCAGCGGGACCATGGGCAATCAGCCCCAGCATTTT. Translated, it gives CAISGTMGNQPQHF.

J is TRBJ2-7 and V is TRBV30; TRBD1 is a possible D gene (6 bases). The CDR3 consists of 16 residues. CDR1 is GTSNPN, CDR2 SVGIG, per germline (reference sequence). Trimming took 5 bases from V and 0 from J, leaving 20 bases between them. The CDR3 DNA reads TGTGCCTGGGGGGGCTCCCTTGGACAGCTCTCCTACGAGCAGTACTTC. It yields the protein CAWGGSLGQLSYEQYF.

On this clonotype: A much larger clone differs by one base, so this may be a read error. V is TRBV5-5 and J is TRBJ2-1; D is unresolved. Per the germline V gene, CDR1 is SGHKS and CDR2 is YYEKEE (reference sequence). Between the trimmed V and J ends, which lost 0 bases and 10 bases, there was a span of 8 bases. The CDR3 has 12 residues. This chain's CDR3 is CASSLDPYEQFF. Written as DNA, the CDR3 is TGTGCCAGCAGCTTGGATCCCTACGAGCAGTTCTTC.

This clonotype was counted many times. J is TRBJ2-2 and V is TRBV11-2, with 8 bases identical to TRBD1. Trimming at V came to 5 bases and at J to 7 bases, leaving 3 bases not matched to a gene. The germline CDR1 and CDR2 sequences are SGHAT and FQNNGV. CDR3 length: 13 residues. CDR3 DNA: TGTGCCAGCAGCGGACAGGGATTCGGGGAGCTGTTTTTT. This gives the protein CASSGQGFGELFF.

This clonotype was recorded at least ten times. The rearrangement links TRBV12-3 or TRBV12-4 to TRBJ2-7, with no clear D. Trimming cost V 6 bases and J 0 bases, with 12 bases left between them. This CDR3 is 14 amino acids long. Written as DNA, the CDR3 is TGTGCCAGCAGCGTCCGAGCAGGCTCCTACGAGCAGTACTTC. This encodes CASSVRAGSYEQYF.

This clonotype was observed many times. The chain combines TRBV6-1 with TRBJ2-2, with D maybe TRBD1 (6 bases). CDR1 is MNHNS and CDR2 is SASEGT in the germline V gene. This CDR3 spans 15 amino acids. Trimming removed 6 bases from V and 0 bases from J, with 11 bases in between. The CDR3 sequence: CASSPGTSNTGELFF. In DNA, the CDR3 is TGTGCCAGCAGCCCGGGGACATCGAACACCGGGGAGCTGTTTTTT.

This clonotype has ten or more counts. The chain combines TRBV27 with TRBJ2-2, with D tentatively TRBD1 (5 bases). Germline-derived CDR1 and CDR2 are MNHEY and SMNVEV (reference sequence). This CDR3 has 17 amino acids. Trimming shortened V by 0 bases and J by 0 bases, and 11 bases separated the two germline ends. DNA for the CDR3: TGTGCCAGCAGTTTATCTCCGACAGACGCGAACACCGGGGAGCTGTTTTTT. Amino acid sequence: CASSLSPTDANTGELFF.

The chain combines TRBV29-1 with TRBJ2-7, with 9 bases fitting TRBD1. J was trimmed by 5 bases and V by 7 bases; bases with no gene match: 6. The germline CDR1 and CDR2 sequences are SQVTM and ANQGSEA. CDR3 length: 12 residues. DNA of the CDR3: TGCAGCGCCCGACAGGGGGTCAACGAGCAGTACTTC. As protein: CSARQGVNEQYF.

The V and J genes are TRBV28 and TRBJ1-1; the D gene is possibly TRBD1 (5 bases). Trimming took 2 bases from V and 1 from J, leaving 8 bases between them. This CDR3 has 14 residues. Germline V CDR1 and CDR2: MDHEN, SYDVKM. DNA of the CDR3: TGTGCCAGCAGTTTAGGGGCGTCGAACACTGAAGCTTTCTTT. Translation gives CASSLGASNTEAFF.

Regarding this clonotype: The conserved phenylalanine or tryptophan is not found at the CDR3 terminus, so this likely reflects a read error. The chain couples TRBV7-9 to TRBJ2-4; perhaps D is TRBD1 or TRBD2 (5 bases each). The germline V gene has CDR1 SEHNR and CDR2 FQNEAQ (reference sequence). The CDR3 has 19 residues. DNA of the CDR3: TGTGCCAGCAGCCCAATGTCGATCTCCGGGGCTGTCGTCAAAAACAGTCAGTACGTC. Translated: CASSPMSISGAVVKNSQYV.

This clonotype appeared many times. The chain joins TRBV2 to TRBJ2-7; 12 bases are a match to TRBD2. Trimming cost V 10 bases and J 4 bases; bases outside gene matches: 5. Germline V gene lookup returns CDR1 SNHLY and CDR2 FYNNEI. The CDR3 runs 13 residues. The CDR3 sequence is CATRLAGAYEQYF. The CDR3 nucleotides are TGTGCCACCAGACTAGCGGGAGCTTACGAGCAGTACTTC.

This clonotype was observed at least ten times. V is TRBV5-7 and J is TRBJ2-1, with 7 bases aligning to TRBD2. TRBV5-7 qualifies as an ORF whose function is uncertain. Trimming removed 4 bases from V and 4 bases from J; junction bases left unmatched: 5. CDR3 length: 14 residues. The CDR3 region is CASSKAGPYNEQFF. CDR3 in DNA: TGTGCCAGCAGCAAAGCGGGGCCATACAATGAGCAGTTCTTC.

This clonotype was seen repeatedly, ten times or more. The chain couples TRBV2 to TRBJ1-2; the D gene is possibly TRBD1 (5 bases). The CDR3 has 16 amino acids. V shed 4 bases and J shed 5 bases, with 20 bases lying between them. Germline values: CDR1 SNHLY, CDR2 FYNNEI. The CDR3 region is CASSVRQSFPLYGYTF. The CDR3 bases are TGTGCCAGCAGTGTCCGACAGTCATTCCCTCTTTATGGCTACACCTTC.

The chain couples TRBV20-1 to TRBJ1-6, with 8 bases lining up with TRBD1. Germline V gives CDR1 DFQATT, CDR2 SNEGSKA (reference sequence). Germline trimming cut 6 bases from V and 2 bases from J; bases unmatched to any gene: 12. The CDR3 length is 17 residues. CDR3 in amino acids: CSALRTGSFAYNSPLHF. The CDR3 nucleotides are TGCAGTGCCCTCCGGACAGGGAGTTTCGCCTATAATTCACCCCTCCACTTT.